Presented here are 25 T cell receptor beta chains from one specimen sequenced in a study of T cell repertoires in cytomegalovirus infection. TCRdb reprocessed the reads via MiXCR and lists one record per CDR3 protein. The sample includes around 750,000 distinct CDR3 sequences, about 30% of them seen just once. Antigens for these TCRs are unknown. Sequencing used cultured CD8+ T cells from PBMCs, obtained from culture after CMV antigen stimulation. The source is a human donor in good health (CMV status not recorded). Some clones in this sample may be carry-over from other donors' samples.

CDR3 bases: TGCGCCAGCAGCCCCCGGGACAGGGGGTATGATGAGCAGTTCTTC. It codes for CASSPRDRGYDEQFF. The chain has TRBV4-3 and TRBJ2-1; TRBD1 agrees at 11 bases. The ends lost 4 bases at V and 8 bases at J; junction bases unmatched: 7. From germline, CDR1 is LGHNA and CDR2 YSLEER. The CDR3 has 15 amino acids.

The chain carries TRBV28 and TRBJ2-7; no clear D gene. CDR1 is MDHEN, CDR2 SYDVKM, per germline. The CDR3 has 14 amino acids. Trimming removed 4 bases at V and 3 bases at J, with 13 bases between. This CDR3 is CASSSLDPSYEQYV. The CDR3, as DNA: TGTGCCAGCAGTTCTCTGGACCCCAGCTACGAGCAGTACGTC.

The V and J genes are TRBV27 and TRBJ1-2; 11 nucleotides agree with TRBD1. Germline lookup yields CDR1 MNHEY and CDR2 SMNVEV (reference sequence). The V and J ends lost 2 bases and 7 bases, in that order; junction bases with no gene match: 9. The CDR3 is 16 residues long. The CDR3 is CASSLRVDRGLGGYTF. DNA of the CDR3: TGTGCCAGCAGTTTAAGGGTGGACAGGGGGCTGGGTGGCTACACCTTC.

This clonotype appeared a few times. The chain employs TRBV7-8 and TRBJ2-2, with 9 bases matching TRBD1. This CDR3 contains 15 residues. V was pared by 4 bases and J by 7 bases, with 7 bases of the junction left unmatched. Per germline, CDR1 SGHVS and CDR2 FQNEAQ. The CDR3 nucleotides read TGTGCCAGCAGCTGGACAGGGGTCTCTCTCGGGGAGCTGTTTTTT. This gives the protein CASSWTGVSLGELFF. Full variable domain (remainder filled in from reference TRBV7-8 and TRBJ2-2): GAGVSQSPRYKVAKRGQDVALRCDPISGHVSLFWYQQALGQGPEFLTYFQNEAQLDKSGLPSDRFFAERPEGSVSTLKIQRTQQEDSAVYLCASSWTGVSLGELFFGEGSRLTVL.

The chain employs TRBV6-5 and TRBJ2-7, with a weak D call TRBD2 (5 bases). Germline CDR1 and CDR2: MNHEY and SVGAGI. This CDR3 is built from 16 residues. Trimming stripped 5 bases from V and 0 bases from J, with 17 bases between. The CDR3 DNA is TGTGCCAGCAGTCCTAGCACAGAAAGACTCTCCTACGAGCAGTACTTC. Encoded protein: CASSPSTERLSYEQYF.

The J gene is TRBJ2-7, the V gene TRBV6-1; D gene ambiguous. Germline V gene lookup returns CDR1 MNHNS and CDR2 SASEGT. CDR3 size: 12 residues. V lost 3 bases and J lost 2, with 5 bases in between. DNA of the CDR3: TGTGCCAGCAGTGATTTCCCCTACGAGCAGTACTTC. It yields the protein CASSDFPYEQYF.

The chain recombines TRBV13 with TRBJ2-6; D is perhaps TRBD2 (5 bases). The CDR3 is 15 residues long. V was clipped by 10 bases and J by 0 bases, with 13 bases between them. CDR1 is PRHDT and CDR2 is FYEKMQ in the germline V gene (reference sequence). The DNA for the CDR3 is TGTGCCACCCTAGACGGGGACTCTGGGGCCAACGTCCTGACTTTC. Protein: CATLDGDSGANVLTF.

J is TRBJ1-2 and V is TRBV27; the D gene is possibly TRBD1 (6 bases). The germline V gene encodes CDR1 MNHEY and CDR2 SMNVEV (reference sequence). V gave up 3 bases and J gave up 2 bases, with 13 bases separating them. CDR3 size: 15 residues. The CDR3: CASSFLGGGNYGYTF. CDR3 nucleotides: TGTGCCAGCAGTTTTTTGGGGGGCGGAAACTATGGCTACACCTTC.

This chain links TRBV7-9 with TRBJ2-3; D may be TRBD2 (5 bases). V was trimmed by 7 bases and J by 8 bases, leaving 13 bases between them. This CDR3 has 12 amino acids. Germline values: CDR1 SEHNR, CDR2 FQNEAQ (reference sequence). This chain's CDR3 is CASKRARGTQYF. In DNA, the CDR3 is TGTGCCAGCAAACGGGCCCGGGGTACGCAGTATTTT.

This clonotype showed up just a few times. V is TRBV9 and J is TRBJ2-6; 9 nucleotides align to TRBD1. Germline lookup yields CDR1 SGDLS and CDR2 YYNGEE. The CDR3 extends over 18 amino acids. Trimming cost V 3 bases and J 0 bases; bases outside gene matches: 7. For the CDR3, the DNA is TGTGCCAGCAGCGGGACAGGGGACCCTCCCTCTGGGGCCAACGTCCTGACTTTC. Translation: CASSGTGDPPSGANVLTF.

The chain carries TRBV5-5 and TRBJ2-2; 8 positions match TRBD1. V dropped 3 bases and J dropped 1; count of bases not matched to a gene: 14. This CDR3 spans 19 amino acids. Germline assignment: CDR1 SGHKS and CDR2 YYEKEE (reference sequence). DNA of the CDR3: TGTGCCAGCAGCTCCGACTACAGGGGGAGGAGTCGGAACACCGGGGAGCTGTTTTTT. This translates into CASSSDYRGRSRNTGELFF.

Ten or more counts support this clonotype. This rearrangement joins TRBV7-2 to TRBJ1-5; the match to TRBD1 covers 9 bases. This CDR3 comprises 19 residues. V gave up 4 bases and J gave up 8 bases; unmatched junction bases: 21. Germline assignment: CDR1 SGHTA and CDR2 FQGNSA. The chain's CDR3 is CASSWDPHTGGGSAEPQHF. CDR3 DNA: TGTGCCAGCAGCTGGGACCCACACACAGGGGGCGGATCTGCTGAGCCCCAGCATTTT.

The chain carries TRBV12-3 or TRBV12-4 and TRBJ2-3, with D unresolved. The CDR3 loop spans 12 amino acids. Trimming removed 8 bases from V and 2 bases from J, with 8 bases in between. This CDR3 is CASALDTDTQYF. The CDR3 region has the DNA TGTGCCAGCGCGCTTGACACAGATACGCAGTATTTT.

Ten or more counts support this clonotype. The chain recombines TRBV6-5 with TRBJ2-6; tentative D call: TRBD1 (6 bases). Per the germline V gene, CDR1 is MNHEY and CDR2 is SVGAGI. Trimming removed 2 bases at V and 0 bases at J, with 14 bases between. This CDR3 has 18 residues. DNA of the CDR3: TGTGCCAGCAGTTACGAAAGGGACACCGGCTCTGGGGCCAACGTCCTGACTTTC. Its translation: CASSYERDTGSGANVLTF.

CDR3 DNA sequence: TGTGCCAGCAGCTTAGCCTCGGGACAGGGGGGGAATGAGCAGTTCTTC. It translates to CASSLASGQGGNEQFF. V usage is TRBV11-1 and J usage is TRBJ2-1; 11 nucleotides align to TRBD1. J was trimmed by 7 bases and V by 0 bases; bases with no gene match: 5. CDR3 size: 16 residues. CDR1 SGHAT and CDR2 FQDESV come from the germline V gene (reference sequence).

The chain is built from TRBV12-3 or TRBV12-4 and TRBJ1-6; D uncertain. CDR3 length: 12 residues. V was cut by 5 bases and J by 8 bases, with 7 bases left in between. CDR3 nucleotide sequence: TGTGCCAGCAGTGAGAGGTATTCACCCCTCCACTTT. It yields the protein CASSERYSPLHF.

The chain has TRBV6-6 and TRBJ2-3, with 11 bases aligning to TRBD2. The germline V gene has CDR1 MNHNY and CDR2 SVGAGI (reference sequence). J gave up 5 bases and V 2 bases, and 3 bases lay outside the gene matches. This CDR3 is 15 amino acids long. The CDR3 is CASSYLSGGEDTQYF. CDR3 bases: TGTGCCAGCAGTTACCTTAGCGGGGGGGAAGATACGCAGTATTTT.

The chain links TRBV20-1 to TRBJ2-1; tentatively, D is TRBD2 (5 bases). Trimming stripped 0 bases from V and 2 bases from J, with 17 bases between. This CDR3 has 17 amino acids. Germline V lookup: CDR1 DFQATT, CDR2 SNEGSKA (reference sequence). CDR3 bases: TGCAGTGCTAGAGATAGGCCGGGAATAATCCCCTACAATGAGCAGTTCTTC. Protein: CSARDRPGIIPYNEQFF.

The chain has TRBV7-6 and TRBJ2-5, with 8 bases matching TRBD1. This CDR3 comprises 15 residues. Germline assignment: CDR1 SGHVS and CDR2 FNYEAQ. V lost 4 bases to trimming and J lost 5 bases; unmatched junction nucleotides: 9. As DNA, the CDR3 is TGTGCCAGCAGCTCGACAGGGGCTGAGGGGGAGACCCAGTACTTC. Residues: CASSSTGAEGETQYF.

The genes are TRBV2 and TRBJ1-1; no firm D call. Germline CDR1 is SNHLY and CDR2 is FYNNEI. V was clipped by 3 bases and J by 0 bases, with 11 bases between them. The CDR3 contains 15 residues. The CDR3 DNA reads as TGTGCCAGCAGTGATATGGAGTGGATGAACACTGAAGCTTTCTTT. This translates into CASSDMEWMNTEAFF.

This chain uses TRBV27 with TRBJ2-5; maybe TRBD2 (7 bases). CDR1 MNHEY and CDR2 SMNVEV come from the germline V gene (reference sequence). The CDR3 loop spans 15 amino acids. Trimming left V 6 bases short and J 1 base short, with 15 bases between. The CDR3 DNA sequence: TGTGCCAGCAGAAAGGCGGGGGCCAGCCAAGAGACCCAGTACTTC. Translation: CASRKAGASQETQYF.

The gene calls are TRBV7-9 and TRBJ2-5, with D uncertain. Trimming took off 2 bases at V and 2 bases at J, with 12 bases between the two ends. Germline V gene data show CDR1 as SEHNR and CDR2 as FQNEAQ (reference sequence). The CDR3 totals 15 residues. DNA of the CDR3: TGTGCCAGCAGCTTACTGCCCCCCCCACAAGAGACCCAGTACTTC. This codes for CASSLLPPPQETQYF.

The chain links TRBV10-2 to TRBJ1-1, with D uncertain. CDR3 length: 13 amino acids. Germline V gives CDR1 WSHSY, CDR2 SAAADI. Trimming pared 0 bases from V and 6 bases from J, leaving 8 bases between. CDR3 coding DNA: TGCGCCAGCAGTGAGTCTCTCGGAGCTGAAGCTTTCTTT. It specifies CASSESLGAEAFF.

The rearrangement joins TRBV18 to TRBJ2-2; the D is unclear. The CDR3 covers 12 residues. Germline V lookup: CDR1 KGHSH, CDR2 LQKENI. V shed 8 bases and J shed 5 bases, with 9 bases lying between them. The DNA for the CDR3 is TGTGCCAGCCCGCTACCTACCGGGGAGCTGTTTTTT. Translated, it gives CASPLPTGELFF.

CDR3 residues: CASSHRSLGETQYF. As DNA, the CDR3 is TGTGCCAGCAGCCATCGATCTTTGGGGGAGACCCAGTACTTC. The genes are TRBV5-6 and TRBJ2-5; D ambiguous. The germline gives CDR1 SGHDT, CDR2 YYEEEE. The CDR3 runs 14 residues. Trimming cost V 4 bases and J 5 bases, with 15 bases left between them.